Included here is one T cell receptor beta chain sequence, with context. Its specific antigen is unknown. Per-nucleotide qualities are absent, and no much larger clonotype sits a single base away. Receptor amplification or capture employed 5' RACE. The instrument given in TCRdb is Illumina MiSeq. Library preparation attached unique molecular identifiers to individual cDNA molecules for quantitative, reproducible TCR counting. Concerning the study's data processing: The median number of TCRs per sample was 95,638, ranging from about 23,224 to 690,600. V, J and CDR3 annotation of the TCR reads was carried out using the Decombinator software suite. To make PS versus PT1 abundance plots, every sample was subsampled to the same number of TCRs (28,000). TCRs were defined as expanded if absent before sensitization and observed at least eight times at the 2-week time point. TCRdb reworked the public reads: Q25 trimming with fastp, MiXCR clone assembly, productive beta chains retained. Identical CDR3 proteins give one entry, which carries the most common genes and DNA. These V and J calls rely on TCRdb rather than the paper's analysis. The sample includes 75,000 or so distinct CDR3 sequences, with less than 20% observed a single time. Nearly 7% of the sample is taken by the ten largest.

The entry originates in a study of human T cells and chemical hapten exposure (dated by TCRdb to about 2021). For context, the study as a whole: Libraries were pooled for sequencing, and variation in per-sample TCR yields was attributed mainly to small differences in library volumes within the pool. This study followed changes in the peripheral blood TCR repertoire in vivo during primary and secondary sensitization of alopecia patients to the hapten diphenylcyclopropenone (DPC). Both TCR alpha and TCR beta chains were sequenced from each blood RNA sample. Broad study findings and their caveats: Repeated subsampling changed both the strength of the expansion versus patch-test correlation and the threshold at which the correlation became significant. DPC sensitization did not change the number of TCRs with a frequency above 1 in 1000, and there was no evidence of changes in global repertoire structure.

The CDR3, cysteine through phenylalanine, is 15 amino acids long. CDR3 DNA is the only sequence kept; it has 45 bases, read in frame from the first base. As encoded in the germline V gene, CDR1 is SGHTA while CDR2 is FQGNSA. Relative to germline, V is 5 bases shorter and J is 4 bases shorter, with 14 bases between their ends. Total RNA was extracted from unfractionated whole blood collected in Tempus Blood RNA tubes. A few healthy volunteers acted as controls for TCR sequencing and had blood drawn at day 0, 2 weeks and 6 weeks. Recombination linked TRBV7-2 to TRBJ1-4, with TRBD1 as a weak D call on 5 bases. The sequence derives from a female donor in good health. The bases read TGTGCCAGCAGCCCACCGGGACCGCATAATGAAAAACTGTTTTTT. This yields the protein CASSPPGPHNEKLFF.